This T cell receptor beta chain came from a study of cytomegalovirus exposure and HLA in healthy donors. Findings and limits, study-wide: Cytomegalovirus status was reportedly diagnosed by the classifier with high sensitivity and specificity.

Some clones are missing from TCRdb's copy, which holds only in-frame ones; the method was immunoSEQ multiplex PCR. The sample has about 180,000 clones, about 85% seen once; the top ten hold 15% to 20%. Turning to this clone: Its antigen is currently unknown.

V was clipped by 4 bases and J by 6 bases; unmatched bases: 8. Germline loops: CDR1 SGHAT, CDR2 FQDESV (reference sequence). The CDR3 length is 14 residues. This chain connects TRBV11-1 to TRBJ2-7, with 8 bases aligning to TRBD2. Sequenced material: PBMCs. This clonotype originated in a man between 18 and 35 years old in good health and CMV-seropositive. DNA of the CDR3: TGTGCCAGCAGCTATGGATCCGGGACTAGCGAGCAGTACTTC. Its translation: CASSYGSGTSEQYF.